This entry features one TCR beta chain sequence. These data belong to a study of blood T cell repertoires in COVID-19. Germline V gene lookup returns CDR1 MGHRA and CDR2 YSYEKL. Trimming left V 1 base short and J 6 bases short, with 18 bases between. The CDR3 covers 17 residues. Cohort 3 donors counted as recovered after two negative PCRs, clearance, or resolved symptoms. Assay: immunoSEQ multiplex PCR; the TCRdb copy retains only in-frame clones and omits some. This table has approximately 150,000 clones, 84% appearing once. The sequence derives from a woman in her forties or fifties who had recovered from COVID-19. What was sequenced was PBMCs or T cells enriched from blood (not recorded which). V is TRBV4-1 and J is TRBJ2-2; D gene unclear. CDR3 DNA sequence: TGCGCCAGCAGCCAAGTGGATCTAGGTTTTACTTCCGGGGAGCTGTTTTTT. Translation gives CASSQVDLGFTSGELFF.